This section outlines one T cell receptor beta chain sequence together with its context. Its antigen is currently unknown. The CDR3 consists of 14 residues. From germline, CDR1 is SGHRS and CDR2 YFSETQ. The ends lost 3 bases at V and 4 bases at J; junction bases unmatched: 4. The data are from a study of T cell responses to AZD1222 COVID-19 vaccine. Points from the study as a whole: Among AZD1222 vaccinees, only 5 to 7 were seropositive at baseline. Nearly half of unique spike-specific TCRs reportedly avoided B.1.351 and B.1.1.7 mutated regions. Repertoire samples came only from after the peak T cell response. Donors skewed white British and female; clonal diversity was possibly underestimated.

Here immunoSEQ multiplex PCR was the method, and the copy in TCRdb shows in-frame clones only, minus some. The repertoire consists of around 180,000 clones, with approximately 94% occurring once and the leading ten covering around 1.6%. The TCR originated in an adult who received the AZD1222 COVID-19 vaccine. The rearrangement joins TRBV5-1 to TRBJ2-7, with TRBD1 matching 10 bases. The sample was peripheral blood, taken 28 days after the second AZD1222 dose. In DNA, the CDR3 is TGCGCCAGCAGCTCGACAGGGGGCCGTTACGAGCAGTACTTC. It specifies CASSSTGGRYEQYF.